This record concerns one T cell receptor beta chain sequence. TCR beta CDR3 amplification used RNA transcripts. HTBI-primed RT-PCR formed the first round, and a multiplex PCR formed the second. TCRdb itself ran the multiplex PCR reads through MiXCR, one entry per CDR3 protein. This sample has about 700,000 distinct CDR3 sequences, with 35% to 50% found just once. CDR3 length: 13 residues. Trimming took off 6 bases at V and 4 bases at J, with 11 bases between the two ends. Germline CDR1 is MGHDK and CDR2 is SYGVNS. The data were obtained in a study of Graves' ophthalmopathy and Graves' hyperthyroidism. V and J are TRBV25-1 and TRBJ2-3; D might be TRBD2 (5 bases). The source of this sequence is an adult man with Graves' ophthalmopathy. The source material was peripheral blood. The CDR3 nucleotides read TGTGCCAGCAGCCCGGGGAAGGCAGATACGCAGTATTTT. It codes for CASSPGKADTQYF.